Below, 20 T cell receptor beta chains from the same sample are listed, as sequenced in a study of T-cell reconstitution after alpha-beta-depleted transplantation in children. During its preparation, the TCRbeta library received unique molecular identifiers. TCRdb reanalysed the PCR reads using MiXCR and keeps one entry per CDR3 protein. The data show around 500,000 distinct CDR3 sequences, with 20% to 25% seen just once and 12% to 15% held by the top ten. Sequenced material: PBMCs, mostly from graft donor cells, taken 360 days after TCRalphabeta/CD19-depleted stem cell transplant. The receptors derive from a boy under two years old who had a stem cell transplant for acute myeloid leukemia, so the T cells may come from the graft donor.

This clonotype was observed a few times. CDR3 sequence: CASSQGDRGPEAFF. The DNA for the CDR3 is TGTGCCAGCAGTCAGGGGGACAGGGGACCCGAAGCTTTCTTT. This chain uses TRBV6-1 with TRBJ1-1, with TRBD1 matching 10 bases. Trimming at V came to 5 bases and at J to 8 bases, leaving 8 bases not matched to a gene. CDR3 length equals 14 residues. The germline CDR1 and CDR2 sequences are MNHNS and SASEGT.

At least ten counts were recorded for this clonotype. This sequence joins TRBV20-1 and TRBJ2-7; 9 nucleotides align to TRBD2. CDR3 length equals 15 residues. J gave up 0 bases and V 4 bases, and 7 bases lay outside the gene matches. Germline CDR1 is DFQATT and CDR2 is SNEGSKA (reference sequence). CDR3 in DNA: TGCAGTGCTAACAGACTAGCGGCAGGCTCCTACGAGCAGTACTTC. It specifies CSANRLAAGSYEQYF.

This sequence joins TRBV20-1 and TRBJ2-2; no firm D call. Per germline, CDR1 DFQATT and CDR2 SNEGSKA (reference sequence). This CDR3 comprises 13 residues. Trimming stripped 2 bases from V and 3 bases from J, with 7 bases between. The CDR3 DNA is TGCAGTGCTAGATGGGGATACACCGGGGAGCTGTTTTTT. This sequence encodes CSARWGYTGELFF.

This clonotype was observed many times. J is TRBJ1-1 and V is TRBV29-1; D gene ambiguous. The CDR3 length is 13 residues. Germline values: CDR1 SQVTM, CDR2 ANQGSEA. Trimming shortened V by 2 bases and J by 0 bases, and 7 bases separated the two germline ends. The CDR3 bases are TGCAGCGTTGAATCCAGGATGAACACTGAAGCTTTCTTT. It translates to CSVESRMNTEAFF.

The chain has TRBV14 and TRBJ1-2; weak D call: TRBD1 (6 bases). Germline CDR1 is SGHDN and CDR2 is FVKESK. Trimming removed 4 bases from V and 4 bases from J, with 16 bases in between. CDR3 size: 15 residues. The DNA of the CDR3 is TGTGCCAGCAGCCGGACAGCGGAGAGGGCCTATGGCTACACCTTC. Amino acid sequence: CASSRTAERAYGYTF.

The V gene is TRBV7-2, the J gene TRBJ2-2; the match to TRBD2 covers 7 bases. Germline trimming cut 1 base from V and 5 bases from J; bases unmatched to any gene: 7. The CDR3 length is 16 residues. Germline CDR1 and CDR2: SGHTA and FQGNSA. CDR3 residues: CASSLEGTTRTGELFF. The CDR3 nucleotides read TGTGCCAGCAGCTTAGAGGGGACTACACGTACCGGGGAGCTGTTTTTT.

In its sample, this clonotype was seen a few times. This sequence joins TRBV6-1 and TRBJ2-6; D is possibly TRBD1 (6 bases). The V gene lost 9 bases and the J gene lost 8 bases, with 20 bases spanning the gap. The CDR3 has 15 amino acids. Germline V gene lookup returns CDR1 MNHNS and CDR2 SASEGT. The CDR3 loop reads CASGTNRRRTNVLTF. Written as DNA, the CDR3 is TGTGCCAGTGGGACAAACCGGAGGAGGACCAACGTCCTGACTTTC.

This clonotype was detected many times. The chain links TRBV6-1 to TRBJ1-2, with TRBD1 matching 9 bases. CDR1 and CDR2 (germline): MNHNS, SASEGT. The CDR3 is made up of 14 amino acids. Trimming cost V 5 bases and J 3 bases; bases outside gene matches: 4. DNA of the CDR3: TGTGCCAGCAGTCGGGACAGGGTGGACTATGGCTACACCTTC. Its protein is CASSRDRVDYGYTF.

This clonotype was detected only a few times. This chain links TRBV9 with TRBJ2-7; 7 bases align to TRBD1. The CDR3 length is 11 residues. Germline trimming cut 7 bases from V and 2 bases from J; bases unmatched to any gene: 0. CDR1 and CDR2 from the germline V gene are SGDLS and YYNGEE. The DNA of the CDR3 is TGTGCCAGCGGGACAGCCTACGAGCAGTACTTC. Translated: CASGTAYEQYF.

This clonotype was detected once. The rearrangement links TRBV7-9 to TRBJ2-7, with D unclear. CDR1 and CDR2 from the germline V gene are SEHNR and FQNEAQ (reference sequence). Trimming took off 5 bases at V and 10 bases at J, with 21 bases between the two ends. The CDR3 consists of 14 residues. CDR3: CASSPGRTQDSQYV. The CDR3 nucleotides read TGTGCCAGCAGCCCTGGGCGGACCCAAGATTCACAGTACGTC.

V is TRBV6-1 and J is TRBJ2-7, with TRBD1 identical over 8 bases. The CDR3 spans 16 residues. Germline V gene lookup returns CDR1 MNHNS and CDR2 SASEGT. Trimming took 3 bases from V and 2 from J; bases not matched to a gene: 9. The CDR3 nucleotides read TGTGCCAGCAGTGACCGGGACAGGTCGATTACCTACGAGCAGTACGTC. As protein: CASSDRDRSITYEQYV.

This clonotype has at least ten counts. The V and J genes are TRBV12-5 and TRBJ2-7; no reliable D call. With 6 bases removed from V and 3 bases from J, the gap between germline ends came to 6 bases. This CDR3 has 11 amino acids. Germline CDR1 is LGHNT and CDR2 is FRNRAP. CDR3 loop: CASGPHYEQYF. Written as DNA, the CDR3 is TGTGCTAGTGGCCCCCACTACGAGCAGTACTTC. The whole variable domain, filled in from reference TRBV12-5 and TRBJ2-7, reads DARVTQTPRHKVTEMGQEVTMRCQPILGHNTVFWYRQTMMQGLELLAYFRNRAPLDDSGMPKDRFSAEMPDATLATLKIQPSEPRDSAVYFCASGPHYEQYFGPGTRLTVT.

V and J are TRBV7-6 and TRBJ1-5, with 11 positions matching TRBD1. The CDR3 has 15 residues. Germline V gene data show CDR1 as SGHVS and CDR2 as FNYEAQ. V was clipped by 6 bases and J by 5 bases; unmatched bases: 6. The CDR3 region has the DNA TGTGCCAGCAGTCCTGGACAGGGGGCTCATCAGCCCCAGCATTTT. Translation gives CASSPGQGAHQPQHF.

The V and J genes are TRBV5-1 and TRBJ2-2; possibly TRBD1 for D (5 bases). V dropped 2 bases and J dropped 1 base, with 12 bases sitting between them. Looked up from germline, CDR1 is SGHRS and CDR2 is YFSETQ. CDR3 length equals 16 residues. CDR3 nucleotide sequence: TGCGCCAGCAGCTTCCTCGGACACCAGAACACCGGGGAGCTGTTTTTT. It translates to CASSFLGHQNTGELFF.

Points on this clonotype: A much larger clone differs by one base, so this may be a read error. This chain joins TRBV28 and TRBJ1-4; D gene ambiguous. The CDR3 sequence is 15 residues long. Germline V gene lookup returns CDR1 MDHEN and CDR2 SYDVKM. CDR3 loop: CTSSLPFRTNEKLFF. CDR3 DNA sequence: TGTACCAGCAGTCTACCTTTTAGAACTAATGAAAAACTGTTTTTT.

This clonotype was detected many times. This chain links TRBV20-1 with TRBJ2-3; TRBD2 is a possible D gene (6 bases). Deletions cut 2 bases from V and 2 bases from J, with 14 bases between. From germline, CDR1 is DFQATT and CDR2 SNEGSKA (reference sequence). CDR3 length: 15 amino acids. The CDR3 nucleotides are TGCAGTGCTAGACCCCGGGGGTCCCTCACAGATACGCAGTATTTT. Amino acid sequence: CSARPRGSLTDTQYF.

This clonotype has just a few counts. V gene TRBV4-2 combines with J gene TRBJ1-2; no clear D gene. Germline CDR1 is LGHNA and CDR2 is YNFKEQ. Trimming took off 2 bases at V and 8 bases at J, with 18 bases between the two ends. This CDR3 spans 15 amino acids. The CDR3 sequence: CASSQSRSMGMGYTF. The CDR3 nucleotides are TGTGCCAGCAGCCAAAGCCGGTCCATGGGCATGGGCTACACCTTC.

This chain connects TRBV20-1 to TRBJ2-2; a weak D match, TRBD1 (6 bases). The CDR3 runs 16 residues. The ends were cut back, 3 bases at V and 1 base at J, with 15 bases in the middle. Germline loops: CDR1 DFQATT, CDR2 SNEGSKA (reference sequence). The CDR3: CSARSPTGENTGELFF. The CDR3 DNA sequence: TGCAGTGCTAGGAGTCCGACAGGAGAGAACACCGGGGAGCTGTTTTTT.

The genes are TRBV3-1 and TRBJ1-2; D is unresolved. Looked up from germline, CDR1 is LGHDT and CDR2 is YNNKEL (reference sequence). The V end lost 2 bases, the J end lost 2 bases, and 6 bases lay between the germline ends. The CDR3 has 13 amino acids. This chain's CDR3 is CASSQYLNYGYTF. In DNA form, the CDR3 reads TGTGCCAGCAGCCAATATTTAAACTATGGCTACACCTTC.

This clonotype has more than one count but fewer than ten. The gene calls are TRBV11-2 and TRBJ2-3, with D hard to call. Germline-derived CDR1 and CDR2 are SGHAT and FQNNGV. V shed 0 bases and J shed 1 base, with 8 bases lying between them. CDR3 length: 15 amino acids. The CDR3 reads CASSLDGAGTDTQYF. CDR3 nucleotides: TGTGCCAGCAGCTTAGATGGCGCGGGCACAGATACGCAGTATTTT.